This entry lists 26 T cell receptor beta chains sequenced from one sample in a study of T-cell reconstitution after alpha-beta-depleted transplantation in children. Preparing the TCRbeta library involved the use of unique molecular identifiers. TCRdb called the PCR reads again in MiXCR, with one record for every CDR3 protein. This repertoire shows 250,000 to 350,000 distinct CDR3 sequences, 9.9% found once; its top ten account for 9.5% to 13%. The sample was PBMCs from the stem cell graft donor, taken from the stem cell graft. The receptor source for this set is a human donor who donated a stem cell graft to a child with SCID.

This clonotype was counted a few times. The rearrangement links TRBV7-6 to TRBJ2-3; 8 bases are a match to TRBD1. The germline CDR1 and CDR2 sequences are SGHVS and FNYEAQ. V shed 3 bases and J 6 bases; nucleotides not matched to a gene: 5. This CDR3 is built from 14 residues. The CDR3 DNA sequence: TGTGCCAGCAGCTTTCAGGGGGCCCGCGATACGCAGTATTTT. Amino acid sequence: CASSFQGARDTQYF. The whole variable domain, remainder taken from reference TRBV7-6 and TRBJ2-3, is GAGVSQSPRYKVTKRGQDVALRCDPISGHVSLYWYRQALGQGPEFLTYFNYEAQQDKSGLPNDRFSAERPEGSISTLTIQRTEQRDSAMYRCASSFQGARDTQYFGPGTRLTVL.

The CDR3 DNA sequence: TGTGCCAGCAGTTTATCCCCTCCTGGTAGTAGCGGGGCGGAGACCCAGTACTTC. Its protein is CASSLSPPGSSGAETQYF. V is TRBV28 and J is TRBJ2-5, with 8 bases aligning to TRBD2. Germline loops: CDR1 MDHEN, CDR2 SYDVKM. This CDR3 spans 18 amino acids. Losses at the gene ends were 1 base for V and 5 bases for J; bases not matched to a gene: 15.

This chain joins TRBV7-9 and TRBJ2-6; D is ambiguous. From germline, CDR1 is SEHNR and CDR2 FQNEAQ (reference sequence). V was trimmed by 7 bases and J by 4 bases, leaving 11 bases between them. The CDR3 has 14 amino acids. Here the CDR3 DNA reads TGTGCCAGCACCGCCTACGGAGGGGCCAACGTCCTGACTTTC. This codes for CASTAYGGANVLTF.

This clonotype occurred many times. The J gene is TRBJ1-1, the V gene TRBV6-5, with TRBD1 identical over 7 bases. Per the germline V gene, CDR1 is MNHEY and CDR2 is SVGAGI. The CDR3 length is 15 residues. With 4 bases clipped from V and 5 bases from J, the junction kept 10 bases outside the gene matches. Here the CDR3 reads CASSLGQIGVTEAFF. CDR3 nucleotide sequence: TGTGCCAGCAGTTTGGGACAGATCGGCGTAACTGAAGCTTTCTTT.

This clonotype was found a few times. This chain connects TRBV20-1 to TRBJ2-3, with D unclear. The germline V gene has CDR1 DFQATT and CDR2 SNEGSKA (reference sequence). The CDR3 contains 11 residues. V was pared by 8 bases and J by 2 bases, with 8 bases between. The CDR3 is CSRVDTDTQYF. CDR3 nucleotides: TGCAGTCGTGTGGACACAGATACGCAGTATTTT.

There are a few counts of this clonotype. The rearrangement uses TRBV10-3 and TRBJ1-5; D remains ambiguous. V shed 10 bases and J shed 11 bases, with 18 bases lying between them. The germline V gene encodes CDR1 ENHRY and CDR2 SYGVKD. This CDR3 has 12 amino acids. Here the CDR3 DNA reads TGTGCCACCAGACCGATCTCCGGATCCCAGCATTTT. Translating it yields CATRPISGSQHF.

The V call is TRBV5-1, the J call TRBJ2-7, with D maybe TRBD1 (6 bases). The ends were cut back, 0 bases at V and 2 bases at J, with 24 bases in the middle. Germline CDR1 is SGHRS and CDR2 is YFSETQ. This CDR3 has 19 residues. CDR3 DNA sequence: TGCGCCAGCAGCTTGGCGGGTAGACCGGGACAAGGGATCCCCTACGAGCAGTACTTC. Its protein is CASSLAGRPGQGIPYEQYF. Based on the CDR3 plus reference TRBV5-1 and TRBJ2-7, the full variable domain is KAGVTQTPRYLIKTRGQQVTLSCSPISGHRSVSWYQQTPGQGLQFLFEYFSETQRNKGNFPGRFSGRQFSNSRSEMNVSTLELGDSALYLCASSLAGRPGQGIPYEQYFGPGTRLTVT.

The rearrangement joins TRBV10-3 to TRBJ2-1, with D possibly matching TRBD2 (5 bases). Germline V gene lookup returns CDR1 ENHRY and CDR2 SYGVKD. Trimming shortened V by 8 bases and J by 2 bases, and 10 bases separated the two germline ends. This CDR3 contains 13 residues. The CDR3 region is CAIAGLPYNEQFF. The CDR3 DNA sequence: TGTGCCATCGCCGGACTGCCCTACAATGAGCAGTTCTTC.

This clonotype was counted between two and nine times. CDR3 nucleotide sequence: TGTGCCAGCAGTTTGCAGGATAACACCGGGGAGCTGTTTTTT. Its protein is CASSLQDNTGELFF. V and J are TRBV12-3 or TRBV12-4 and TRBJ2-2; D remains unclear. CDR3 length: 14 residues. V was trimmed by 3 bases and J by 2 bases, leaving 7 bases between them.

A few counts support this clonotype. The chain joins TRBV5-1 to TRBJ2-1; D may be TRBD2 (6 bases). The V gene's germline CDR1 is SGHRS and CDR2 YFSETQ. V gave up 4 bases and J gave up 6 bases, with 14 bases separating them. The CDR3 consists of 14 residues. CDR3 loop: CASSKEGPGNEQFF. The CDR3, as DNA: TGCGCCAGCAGCAAGGAGGGGCCCGGCAATGAGCAGTTCTTC.

In this sample, this clonotype turned up a few times. The CDR3 nucleotides read TGTGCCAGCAGCTTAAGTGGGGCAGGGGTTAATGAGCAGTTCTTC. Encoded protein: CASSLSGAGVNEQFF. V and J are TRBV7-9 and TRBJ2-1, with D perhaps TRBD1 (6 bases). The CDR3 contains 15 residues. Germline lookup yields CDR1 SEHNR and CDR2 FQNEAQ (reference sequence). V shed 2 bases and J shed 7 bases, with 15 bases lying between them.

There are a few counts of this clonotype. The V and J genes are TRBV5-1 and TRBJ2-1; 9 nucleotides match TRBD1. CDR1 and CDR2 from the germline V gene are SGHRS and YFSETQ. The CDR3 consists of 14 residues. The trim removed 5 bases at V and 7 bases at J, leaving 7 bases unmatched. Here the CDR3 reads CASRPDRGRNEQFF. CDR3 DNA sequence: TGCGCCAGCAGACCCGACAGGGGGAGGAATGAGCAGTTCTTC.

The chain is built from TRBV5-1 and TRBJ2-7; TRBD2 matches 12 bases. Germline V lookup: CDR1 SGHRS, CDR2 YFSETQ. The CDR3 sequence is 16 residues long. V lost 0 bases to trimming and J lost 2 bases; unmatched junction nucleotides: 3. The DNA for the CDR3 is TGCGCCAGCAGCTTGGATACTAGCGGGGGGCCCTACGAGCAGTACTTC. This encodes CASSLDTSGGPYEQYF.

This chain uses TRBV5-1 with TRBJ2-7, with 8 bases aligning to TRBD1. The V segment lost 3 bases and the J segment 7 bases; nucleotides outside the gene matches: 9. CDR3 length: 14 residues. The V gene's germline CDR1 is SGHRS and CDR2 YFSETQ. CDR3 in amino acids: CASSWGTGGWEQYF. CDR3 bases: TGCGCCAGCAGCTGGGGGACAGGTGGTTGGGAGCAGTACTTC.

This clonotype has only a few counts. The chain has TRBV7-8 and TRBJ2-7, with TRBD2 identical over 9 bases. Trimming at V came to 0 bases and at J to 4 bases, leaving 10 bases not matched to a gene. The V gene's germline CDR1 is SGHVS and CDR2 FQNEAQ. CDR3 length: 17 amino acids. This CDR3 is CASSLARGGDPFYEQYF. The CDR3 bases are TGTGCCAGCAGCTTAGCGCGGGGGGGCGATCCCTTTTACGAGCAGTACTTC.

This clonotype was detected only a few times. V usage is TRBV9 and J usage is TRBJ1-5, with D possibly matching TRBD1 (5 bases). Germline V CDR1 and CDR2: SGDLS, YYNGEE. The V end was cut by 0 bases, the J end by 5 bases, with 12 bases between. The length of the CDR3 is 15 residues. DNA of the CDR3: TGTGCCAGCAGCGTAGAGGGGCAGGCTTATCAGCCCCAGCATTTT. It encodes CASSVEGQAYQPQHF.

This clonotype has more than one count but fewer than ten. The V call is TRBV29-1, the J call TRBJ2-6, with 8 bases fitting TRBD2. CDR1 is SQVTM, CDR2 ANQGSEA, per germline. After removal of 5 bases from V and 0 bases from J, the junction contained 6 bases not matched to a gene. The CDR3 runs to 16 residues. CDR3 sequence (DNA): TGCAGCGTTCGGGGGGGAGGATTCTCTGGGGCCAACGTCCTGACTTTC. This translates into CSVRGGGFSGANVLTF.

The rearrangement links TRBV18 to TRBJ2-3; D gene unclear. Germline V gene lookup returns CDR1 KGHSH and CDR2 LQKENI. The CDR3 is 13 amino acids. Trimming removed 5 bases from V and 2 bases from J, with 8 bases in between. In DNA form, the CDR3 reads TGTGCCAGCTCAATGGGCCTCACAGATACGCAGTATTTT. Its protein product is CASSMGLTDTQYF.

This chain uses TRBV6-5 with TRBJ2-7; no clear D gene. The CDR3 totals 14 residues. Germline V gene sequence: CDR1 MNHEY, CDR2 SVGAGI. The V end lost 2 bases, the J end lost 5 bases, and 13 bases lay between the germline ends. CDR3 amino acids: CASSYASSMNEQYF. CDR3 DNA: TGTGCCAGCAGTTACGCTAGTAGCATGAACGAGCAGTACTTC.

V gene TRBV7-3 combines with J gene TRBJ2-2; D may be TRBD1 (6 bases). Germline values: CDR1 SGHTA, CDR2 FQGTGA. With 5 bases removed from V and 7 bases from J, the gap between germline ends came to 20 bases. CDR3 size: 16 residues. The DNA for the CDR3 is TGTGCCAGCAGCCCAAGGACAGCCGGGGAAGGCGGGGAGCTGTTTTTT. Translated: CASSPRTAGEGGELFF.

This clonotype was observed at least ten times. The chain links TRBV5-1 to TRBJ2-1, with 14 positions matching TRBD2. The CDR3 contains 15 residues. Germline values: CDR1 SGHRS, CDR2 YFSETQ. After removal of 4 bases from V and 5 bases from J, the junction contained 2 bases not matched to a gene. CDR3 amino acids: CASSPGLAGDNEQFF. Here the CDR3 DNA reads TGCGCCAGCAGCCCGGGACTAGCGGGGGACAATGAGCAGTTCTTC.

This clonotype has just a few counts. This chain uses TRBV9 with TRBJ1-1, with 7 bases that match TRBD1. The CDR3 consists of 14 residues. Germline V lookup: CDR1 SGDLS, CDR2 YYNGEE. V was clipped by 4 bases and J by 7 bases; unmatched bases: 10. The DNA for the CDR3 is TGTGCCAGCAGCCCTCCGAGGACAGGCAGTGAAGCTTTCTTT. It codes for CASSPPRTGSEAFF.

The J gene is TRBJ2-1, the V gene TRBV7-9; 7 bases map to TRBD1. The CDR3 loop spans 13 amino acids. Germline V CDR1 and CDR2: SEHNR, FQNEAQ (reference sequence). Germline trimming cut 4 bases from V and 7 bases from J; bases unmatched to any gene: 4. CDR3 in DNA: TGTGCCAGCAGCTGGGACAGTCTTAATGAGCAGTTCTTC. This translates into CASSWDSLNEQFF.

This clonotype was detected many times. The gene calls are TRBV4-2 and TRBJ2-3; 9 positions agree with TRBD2. V lost 0 bases, J lost 6 bases, and 7 bases stayed unmatched. CDR1 LGHNA and CDR2 YNFKEQ come from the germline V gene. There are 16 residues in the CDR3. This CDR3 reads CASSQDLRGGQDTQYF. The CDR3 DNA is TGTGCCAGCAGCCAAGATCTGCGGGGGGGTCAGGATACGCAGTATTTT.

The rearrangement links TRBV12-3 or TRBV12-4 to TRBJ1-6; TRBD1 might be the D (5 bases). The V and J ends lost 8 bases and 2 bases respectively, with 10 bases between them. The CDR3 covers 14 residues. The CDR3 region has the DNA TGTGCCAGCGGATCAGGGCCCTATAATTCACCCCTCCACTTT. It is translated as CASGSGPYNSPLHF.

As for this clonotype: An end of the junction differs from the germline gene, which may be a read error. The rearrangement links TRBV29-1 to TRBJ2-3; a possible D gene is TRBD1 (5 bases). The CDR3 runs 12 residues. The germline CDR1 and CDR2 sequences are SQVTM and ANQGSEA. In DNA form, the CDR3 reads TGCAGCGCTGAACAGGGCACAGATACGCAGTATTTT. Protein: CSAEQGTDTQYF.